The sequence of this T cell receptor beta chain was determined in a study of blood T cell repertoires in COVID-19. Whole-study context: Samples representing acute and convalescent COVID-19 were sourced from the United States, Italy and Spain. Sources were T cells, B-cell-depleted T cells, or PBMCs; the material itself was cDNA or gDNA.

Deletions cut 3 bases from V and 0 bases from J, with 9 bases between. The CDR3 runs to 15 residues. Germline CDR1 is SGDLS and CDR2 is YYNGEE. Original analysis: Estimated nucleated cell counts came from reference gene primer amplification. Data came from immunoSEQ multiplex PCR; TCRdb stores just in-frame clones and leaves some out. The D gene and trimming were derived from the DNA, and the V and J assignments and clone size from that table. The sample records around 140,000 clones, approximately 80% being singletons. Sample: peripheral blood. This clonotype was sampled from a woman in her sixties with active or convalescent COVID-19. The rearrangement links TRBV9 to TRBJ2-2, with TRBD1 as a possible D gene (6 bases). CDR3 loop: CASSGYRANTGELFF. The CDR3 nucleotides are TGTGCCAGCAGCGGATACAGGGCGAACACCGGGGAGCTGTTTTTT.